The present entry profiles one T cell receptor beta chain with its context. The antigen remains unidentified. Germline-derived CDR1 and CDR2 are MDHEN and SYDVKM. This CDR3 comprises 14 residues. V was trimmed by 5 bases and J by 0 bases, leaving 8 bases between them. The sample originates from a study of radiotherapy plus CTLA-4 blockade in lung cancer. Overall study: Disease control reached approximately 29%, with objective responses in 15% to 20%. Study results and caveats: Early clone dynamics of blood T cells, plus interferon-beta, reportedly predicted response best.

TCRdb keeps only in-frame clones here, not all; method: immunoSEQ multiplex PCR. Of about 53,000 clones in the sample, approximately 84% were seen once. V and J are TRBV28 and TRBJ1-3, with D possibly matching TRBD1 (5 bases). This TCR was recovered from a human donor with non-small cell lung cancer whose response to radiotherapy plus ipilimumab could not be evaluated. The sample consisted of peripheral blood, taken from a patient treated with radiotherapy plus ipilimumab. Here the CDR3 reads CASSPTDSGNTIYF. The CDR3, as DNA: TGTGCCAGCAGTCCGACAGACTCTGGAAACACCATATATTTT.